Each of the 14 T cell receptor beta chains below was sequenced from the same sample in a study of T-cell reconstitution after alpha-beta-depleted transplantation in children. Unique molecular identifiers tagged the TCRbeta library. Via MiXCR, TCRdb re-called the PCR reads, giving one row per CDR3 protein. The top ten hold around 9.1% of the sample, which has around 250,000 distinct CDR3 sequences, more than 9% seen once. Sequences were derived from PBMCs from the stem cell graft donor, sampled from the stem cell graft. The receptors come from a human donor who donated a stem cell graft to a child with SCID.

The chain has TRBV7-9 and TRBJ2-7; D is possibly TRBD1 (5 bases). Germline assignment: CDR1 SEHNR and CDR2 FQNEAQ (reference sequence). Between the trimmed V and J ends, which lost 5 bases and 4 bases, there was a span of 9 bases. CDR3 size: 12 residues. CDR3 loop: CASSDRQYEQYF. The CDR3 bases are TGTGCCAGCAGCGATCGACAGTACGAGCAGTACTTC.

This clonotype was found a few times. J is TRBJ2-3 and V is TRBV27; D remains unclear. This CDR3 has 13 residues. Trimming left V 5 bases short and J 3 bases short, with 9 bases between. The germline gives CDR1 MNHEY, CDR2 SMNVEV (reference sequence). Here the CDR3 DNA reads TGTGCCAGCAGTCGTGGAGTTACAGATACGCAGTATTTT. It specifies CASSRGVTDTQYF.

This clonotype is categorized as medium-sized. The CDR3 DNA reads TGTGCCAGCAGCTTAGACTTCGGGACGGAGACCCAGTACTTC. Its protein product is CASSLDFGTETQYF. The chain recombines TRBV11-2 with TRBJ2-5; the D call may be TRBD1 or TRBD2 (5 bases each). Germline CDR1 and CDR2: SGHAT and FQNNGV. V lost 0 bases to trimming and J lost 5 bases, with 10 bases between them. The CDR3 has 14 residues.

The DNA of the CDR3 is TGTGCCAGCAGCTCGGGACAGGGGATCTACGAGCAGTACTTC. This encodes CASSSGQGIYEQYF. The chain combines TRBV7-2 with TRBJ2-7; 10 bases map to TRBD1. Trimming removed 4 bases from V and 3 bases from J; junction bases left unmatched: 3. This CDR3 spans 14 amino acids. Germline lookup yields CDR1 SGHTA and CDR2 FQGNSA.

DNA for the CDR3: TGTGCCAGCAGCCAAAGCACAGTTACTTATGGCTACACCTTC. Translating it yields CASSQSTVTYGYTF. The chain has TRBV4-2 and TRBJ1-2; D remains ambiguous. V lost 2 bases, J lost 5 bases, and 12 bases lay in between. The CDR3 has 14 amino acids. In germline, CDR1 is LGHNA, CDR2 YNFKEQ.

The DNA of the CDR3 is TGTGCCAGCAGTGGTGTGCGGTCCCGGCCCAAGTGGGCTAATGAAAAACTGTTTTTT. It encodes CASSGVRSRPKWANEKLFF. The chain combines TRBV2 with TRBJ1-4, with D uncertain. This CDR3 is 19 amino acids long. V was pared by 4 bases and J by 3 bases, with 24 bases between. Germline assignment: CDR1 SNHLY and CDR2 FYNNEI.

This clonotype has a handful of counts. The J gene is TRBJ2-3, the V gene TRBV5-1, with 7 nucleotides matching TRBD2. Unmatched junction bases numbered 10, after V lost 5 bases and J lost 4 bases. Germline-derived CDR1 and CDR2 are SGHRS and YFSETQ. This CDR3 has 15 amino acids. For the CDR3, the DNA is TGCGCCAGCAGGGGAAGGGACTATAGCCCAGATACGCAGTATTTT. Translated, it gives CASRGRDYSPDTQYF.

This clonotype was picked up a small number of times. V is TRBV4-1 and J is TRBJ2-1; 7 nucleotides align to TRBD1. The CDR3 covers 22 residues. With V trimmed by 4 bases and J by 4 bases, 28 bases remained unmatched. Germline CDR1 reads MGHRA; CDR2 reads YSYEKL. CDR3 DNA sequence: TGCGCCAGCAGCCGTCAAAGTCGACAGGGCCAGGCGTGGTGCGATGAATACAATGAGCAGTTCTTC. Protein product: CASSRQSRQGQAWCDEYNEQFF.

The V gene is TRBV6-1, the J gene TRBJ1-5; D gene ambiguous. This CDR3 has 13 residues. Trimming took off 6 bases at V and 9 bases at J, with 15 bases between the two ends. Germline CDR1 MNHNS, CDR2 SASEGT. CDR3: CASSAWVSAPQHF. The CDR3 DNA follows: TGTGCCAGCAGCGCCTGGGTCAGCGCGCCCCAGCATTTT.

The V and J genes are TRBV7-9 and TRBJ2-7; D is undetermined. The V end was cut by 4 bases, the J end by 2 bases, with 12 bases between. The CDR3 loop spans 14 amino acids. Germline assignment: CDR1 SEHNR and CDR2 FQNEAQ (reference sequence). The CDR3 is CASSSLGRPYEQYF. The CDR3 nucleotides read TGTGCCAGCAGCTCACTGGGCCGGCCCTACGAGCAGTACTTC.

This clonotype has at least ten counts. Its ends do not fully match the called genes, so a read error is possible. The chain employs TRBV7-7 and TRBJ2-1; TRBD1 aligns across 7 bases. The germline V gene encodes CDR1 SSHAT and CDR2 FNYEAQ (reference sequence). CDR3 length equals 15 residues. The CDR3, as DNA: TGTGCTAGCAGCTTAAACCGCCACAGGGGCAATGAGCAGTTCTTC. Its translation is CASSLNRHRGNEQFF.

This clonotype appeared a few times. The chain recombines TRBV12-3 or TRBV12-4 with TRBJ1-2, with 7 bases aligning to TRBD1. The V gene end was trimmed by 4 bases and the J gene end by 2 bases; junction bases not matched to a gene: 10. The CDR3 has 16 amino acids. CDR3 region: CASSSGGWRGNYGYTF. The CDR3 DNA sequence: TGTGCCAGCAGTTCAGGGGGATGGCGGGGGAACTATGGCTACACCTTC.

The rearrangement uses TRBV7-8 and TRBJ1-1; 7 bases line up with TRBD1. CDR3 length equals 14 residues. The trim removed 5 bases at V and 3 bases at J, leaving 6 bases unmatched. Per the germline V gene, CDR1 is SGHVS and CDR2 is FQNEAQ. The DNA of the CDR3 is TGTGCCAGCAGCGTACTACAGGGGTACACTGAAGCTTTCTTT. Its protein product is CASSVLQGYTEAFF. Full variable domain (outside the CDR3, taken from reference TRBV7-8 and TRBJ1-1): GAGVSQSPRYKVAKRGQDVALRCDPISGHVSLFWYQQALGQGPEFLTYFQNEAQLDKSGLPSDRFFAERPEGSVSTLKIQRTQQEDSAVYLCASSVLQGYTEAFFGQGTRLTVV.

The genes are TRBV7-2 and TRBJ1-2; D call uncertain. The germline V gene has CDR1 SGHTA and CDR2 FQGNSA. The ends were cut back, 1 base at V and 4 bases at J, with 13 bases in the middle. CDR3 length equals 15 residues. The chain's CDR3 is CASSLGSTPGYGYTF. For the CDR3, the DNA is TGTGCCAGCAGCTTAGGCAGCACGCCTGGCTATGGCTACACCTTC.